The sequence of this T cell receptor beta chain was determined in a study of T cells in tumors after PD-1 blockade. Whole-study context: No patient had prior checkpoint blockade, systemic immunosuppression, or radiotherapy within 4 weeks. Either cemiplimab 350 mg every 2 weeks or pembrolizumab 200 mg every 3 weeks was given. Daily vismodegib 150 mg continued in a subset of anti-PD-1-treated patients. Study-level points and caveats: Peripheral recruitment is suggested, as some novel exhausted tumor clones were in pre-treatment blood.

Trimming took 1 base from V and 4 from J, leaving 17 bases between them. Germline CDR1 and CDR2: SGHVS and FNYEAQ. The CDR3 has 16 amino acids. Regarding this clone: Its antigen is unknown.

Sequenced by immunoSEQ multiplex PCR; TCRdb stores in-frame clones only, minus some. The sample has around 49,000 clones, more than 65% seen once. The material was PBMCs, obtained before anti-PD-1 treatment. The receptor was isolated from a human donor with basal cell carcinoma. The gene calls are TRBV7-6 and TRBJ2-7; D is possibly TRBD1 or TRBD2 (6 bases each). The CDR3 protein is CASSLERAGVGYEQYF. For the CDR3, the DNA is TGTGCCAGCAGCTTAGAGCGGGCAGGGGTGGGGTACGAGCAGTACTTC.